The next 15 T cell receptor beta chains were all read from a single sample in a study of cytomegalovirus exposure and HLA in healthy donors. The PCR had 60 Vbeta and 13 Jbeta primers. Measured with immunoSEQ multiplex PCR; TCRdb has only the in-frame clones, and not every one. The data hold about 190,000 clones, with roughly 80% observed a single time. Source material: PBMCs. The receptors shown here come from a man in his fifties or sixties in good health and CMV-seronegative.

The chain links TRBV5-6 to TRBJ1-4; D remains ambiguous. Germline lookup yields CDR1 SGHDT and CDR2 YYEEEE. The CDR3 sequence is 14 residues long. Trimming removed 0 bases from V and 6 bases from J, with 9 bases in between. The CDR3 bases are TGTGCCAGCAGCTTGGTTTATAGTGATGAAAAACTGTTTTTT. Translating gives CASSLVYSDEKLFF.

This clone is a singleton in its sample. The CDR3 DNA sequence: TGTGCCAGCAGCCCAGACACCGGGGAGCTGTTTTTT. As protein: CASSPDTGELFF. The V and J genes are TRBV9 and TRBJ2-2, with D unresolved. This CDR3 has 12 amino acids. V was shortened by 4 bases and J by 3 bases, with 4 bases between the two germline ends. Germline V gene data show CDR1 as SGDLS and CDR2 as YYNGEE.

This clone appeared once. The chain is built from TRBV5-1 and TRBJ2-5; a weak D match, TRBD1 (6 bases). The DNA end is a closer match to TRBJ2-7, so the J assignment may be wrong. The CDR3 contains 13 residues. CDR1 is SGHRS and CDR2 is YFSETQ in the germline V gene. The CDR3, as DNA: TGCGCCAGCGCCCAGGGGACCGCCAACGAGCAGTACTTC. Protein product: CASAQGTANEQYF.

The chain employs TRBV5-6 and TRBJ2-1, with D perhaps TRBD2 (5 bases). The CDR3 has 13 residues. Trimming cost V 0 bases and J 4 bases, with 5 bases left between them. Germline assignment: CDR1 SGHDT and CDR2 YYEEEE. CDR3 coding DNA: TGTGCCAGCAGCTTGGGGGAGTACAATGAGCAGTTCTTC. It yields the protein CASSLGEYNEQFF.

This clone was found a few times. The CDR3 coding sequence is TGTGCCAGCAGTTCTAGCGGGGGGACTACCTACGAGCAGTACTTC. Its translation: CASSSSGGTTYEQYF. J is TRBJ2-7 and V is TRBV6-1, with 11 bases aligning to TRBD2. V was clipped by 5 bases and J by 2 bases; unmatched bases: 5. The CDR3 sequence is 15 residues long. The germline CDR1 and CDR2 sequences are MNHNS and SASEGT.

This clone was counted once. This chain connects TRBV9 to TRBJ2-2, with 7 bases matching TRBD1. V trimming: 7 bases; J trimming: 6 bases; junction bases outside the gene matches: 15. This CDR3 region has 16 residues. CDR1 and CDR2 (germline): SGDLS, YYNGEE. The CDR3 DNA reads as TGTGCCAGCTCTACTAATGGACAGGAGGCCCCCGGGGAGCTGTTTTTT. Its translation is CASSTNGQEAPGELFF.

Only a few counts were recorded for this clone. The rearrangement uses TRBV5-6 and TRBJ2-1; 9 bases are shared with TRBD2. Germline V gives CDR1 SGHDT, CDR2 YYEEEE. The CDR3 covers 14 residues. The V segment lost 1 base and the J segment 10 bases; nucleotides outside the gene matches: 6. Written as DNA, the CDR3 is TGTGCCAGCAGCTTGCTAGCGGGGTCTCGAGAGCAGTTCTTC. Translation: CASSLLAGSREQFF.

The chain has TRBV6-1 and TRBJ2-5, with TRBD2 matching 8 bases. The CDR3 runs 16 residues. Germline CDR1 is MNHNS and CDR2 is SASEGT. The V segment lost 4 bases and the J segment 4 bases; nucleotides outside the gene matches: 11. The CDR3 reads CASSGGVKAGGETQYF. The DNA of the CDR3 is TGTGCCAGCAGTGGAGGGGTGAAGGCGGGGGGAGAGACCCAGTACTTC.

The CDR3 bases are TGTGCCAGCAGTGCCGGGACAGTTCTCTCTGGGGCCAACGTCCTGACTTTC. Translating it yields CASSAGTVLSGANVLTF. The chain uses TRBV27 and TRBJ2-6; TRBD1 matches 7 bases. The CDR3 has 17 amino acids. With 5 bases clipped from V and 0 bases from J, the junction kept 7 bases outside the gene matches. Germline CDR1 MNHEY, CDR2 SMNVEV (reference sequence).

This clone has a single count. The chain links TRBV27 to TRBJ1-2; D is unresolved. In germline, CDR1 is MNHEY, CDR2 SMNVEV (reference sequence). This CDR3 comprises 11 residues. V was clipped by 1 base and J by 7 bases, with 4 bases between them. Here the CDR3 reads CASSLFGGYTF. The DNA for the CDR3 is TGTGCCAGCAGTTTATTCGGTGGCTACACCTTC.

The DNA of the CDR3 is TGCGCCAGCAGTGTGACCGAGGGTACTGAAGCTTTCTTT. It translates to CASSVTEGTEAFF. The V call is TRBV5-1, the J call TRBJ1-1; D is ambiguous. The germline V gene encodes CDR1 SGHRS and CDR2 YFSETQ. Deletions cut 5 bases from V and 5 bases from J, with 13 bases between. The CDR3 spans 13 residues.

In DNA, the CDR3 is TGTGCCAGCAGCTCCACAGACAATTACGAGCAGTACTTC. Its translation: CASSSTDNYEQYF. The V and J genes are TRBV5-8 and TRBJ2-7; D is unresolved. CDR1 is SGHTS and CDR2 is YDEGEE in the germline V gene. The CDR3 has 13 residues. V lost 3 bases to trimming and J lost 4 bases, with 11 bases between them.

The chain is built from TRBV9 and TRBJ1-5; perhaps TRBD1 as D (5 bases). The V end lost 3 bases, the J end lost 0 bases, and 16 bases lay between the germline ends. Germline V gene sequence: CDR1 SGDLS, CDR2 YYNGEE. The CDR3 consists of 17 residues. CDR3 in DNA: TGTGCCAGCAGCGCGGGGGACGGTTTTTATAGCAATCAGCCCCAGCATTTT. It yields the protein CASSAGDGFYSNQPQHF. Supplemented by reference TRBV9 and TRBJ1-5, the full variable domain reads DSGVTQTPKHLITATGQRVTLRCSPRSGDLSVYWYQQSLDQGLQFLIQYYNGEERAKGNILERFSAQQFPDLHSELNLSSLELGDSALYFCASSAGDGFYSNQPQHFGDGTRLSIL.

This sequence joins TRBV5-1 and TRBJ2-5; D is perhaps TRBD2 (5 bases). CDR1 is SGHRS and CDR2 is YFSETQ in the germline V gene. This CDR3 spans 15 amino acids. Trimming left V 0 bases short and J 3 bases short, with 12 bases between. In DNA form, the CDR3 reads TGCGCCAGCAGCTTGGCCGGACTTTTCAAAGAGACCCAGTACTTC. This translates into CASSLAGLFKETQYF.

This chain's CDR3 is CASKQGDAGNTIYF. The CDR3 DNA reads TGTGCCAGTAAACAGGGGGATGCTGGAAACACCATATATTTT. The chain employs TRBV19 and TRBJ1-3; the match to TRBD1 covers 8 bases. This CDR3 region has 14 residues. CDR1 is LNHDA and CDR2 is SQIVND in the germline V gene (reference sequence). Losses at the gene ends were 7 bases for V and 2 bases for J; bases not matched to a gene: 4.